The clone carrying this T cell receptor beta chain came up a few times. The antigen is unknown. TCRdb reprocessed the 5' RACE reads with MiXCR, giving one entry per CDR3 protein. The data contain approximately 570,000 distinct CDR3 sequences, 18% of them singletons. This specimen comes from a study of T-cell memory formation after mild COVID-19. General study findings and limits: A subset of responding clones appeared in pre-infection memory, suggesting cross-reactive memory joined. Among CD4+ contracting clones, most were CM and EM, and CD8+ ones EMRA.

Trimming left V 0 bases short and J 2 bases short, with 15 bases between. The germline V gene has CDR1 SGHKS and CDR2 YYEKEE (reference sequence). The CDR3 length is 18 residues. The material sequenced was PBMCs or a T cell subset sorted from them (not recorded which). This sequence joins TRBV5-5 and TRBJ2-6; TRBD1 is a possible D gene (5 bases). The TCR originated in an adult woman who had mild COVID-19 (a few samples of this study predate the infection). Cell type and time point are not known. CDR3 loop: CASSLAFTQGAGANVLTF. DNA for the CDR3: TGTGCCAGCAGCTTGGCTTTCACCCAGGGCGCTGGGGCCAACGTCCTGACTTTC.